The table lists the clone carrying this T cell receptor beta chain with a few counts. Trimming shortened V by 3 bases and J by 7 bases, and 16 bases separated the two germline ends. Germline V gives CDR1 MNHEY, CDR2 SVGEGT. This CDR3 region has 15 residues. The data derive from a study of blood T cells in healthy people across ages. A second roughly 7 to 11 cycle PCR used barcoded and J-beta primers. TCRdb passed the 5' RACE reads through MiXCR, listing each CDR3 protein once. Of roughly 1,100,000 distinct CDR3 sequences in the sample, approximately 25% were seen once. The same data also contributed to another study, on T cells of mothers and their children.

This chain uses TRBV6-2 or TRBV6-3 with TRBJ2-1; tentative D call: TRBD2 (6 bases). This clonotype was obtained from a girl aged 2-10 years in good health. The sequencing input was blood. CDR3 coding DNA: TGTGCCAGCAGTTATGGTTGGCAGGAGGGAAATGAGCAGTTCTTC. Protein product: CASSYGWQEGNEQFF.